This T cell receptor (beta chain) was captured by sequencing in a study of cytomegalovirus exposure and HLA in healthy donors. Study-level background: Earlier, 150 million to 200 million T cells were analyzed, and 95 million to 140 million unique TCR beta sequences were found among them.

The PCR was carried out with 60 Vbeta primers and 13 Jbeta primers. The assay was immunoSEQ multiplex PCR, and TCRdb's table has in-frame clones only and misses some. Here the sample spans 210,000 or so clones, roughly 79% being singletons. Broader study findings: Sequencing had likely introduced a cluster of highly shared sequence variants as an artifact. Analyses of presence/absence relied on an assumption of roughly uniform sequencing depth across donors. Within an earlier analysis, most TCR beta V segments proved productive either about 90% or about 30% of the time.

CDR1 is MNHEY, CDR2 SVGAGI, per germline. With 6 bases clipped from V and 4 bases from J, the junction kept 7 bases outside the gene matches. This CDR3 comprises 14 residues. This clone was counted between two and nine times. Its antigen is as yet unknown. The clonotype was recovered from a woman in her forties in good health and CMV-seronegative. The V call is TRBV6-5, the J call TRBJ2-7; 9 bases match TRBD1. The sample comprised PBMCs. CDR3 coding DNA: TGTGCCAGCAGGTCGGGACAGGGTTATTACGAGCAGTACTTC. Amino acid sequence: CASRSGQGYYEQYF.